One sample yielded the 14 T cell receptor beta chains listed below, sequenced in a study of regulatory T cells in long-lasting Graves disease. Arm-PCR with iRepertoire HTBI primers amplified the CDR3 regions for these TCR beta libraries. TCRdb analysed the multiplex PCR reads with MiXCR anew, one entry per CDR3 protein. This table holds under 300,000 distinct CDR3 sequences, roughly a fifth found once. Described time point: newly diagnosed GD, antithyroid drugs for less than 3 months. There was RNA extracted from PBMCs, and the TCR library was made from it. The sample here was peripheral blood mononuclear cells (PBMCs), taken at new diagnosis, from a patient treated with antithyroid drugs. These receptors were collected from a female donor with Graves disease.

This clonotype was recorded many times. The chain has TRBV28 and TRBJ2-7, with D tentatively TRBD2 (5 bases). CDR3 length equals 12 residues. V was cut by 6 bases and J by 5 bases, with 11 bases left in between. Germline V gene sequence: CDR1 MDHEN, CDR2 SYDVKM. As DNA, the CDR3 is TGTGCCAGCAGAGAACGAGCGGACGAGCAGTACTTC. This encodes CASRERADEQYF. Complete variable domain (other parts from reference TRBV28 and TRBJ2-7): DVKVTQSSRYLVKRTGEKVFLECVQDMDHENMFWYRQDPGLGLRLIYFSYDVKMKEKGDIPEGYSVSREKKERFSLILESASTNQTSMYLCASRERADEQYFGPGTRLTVT.

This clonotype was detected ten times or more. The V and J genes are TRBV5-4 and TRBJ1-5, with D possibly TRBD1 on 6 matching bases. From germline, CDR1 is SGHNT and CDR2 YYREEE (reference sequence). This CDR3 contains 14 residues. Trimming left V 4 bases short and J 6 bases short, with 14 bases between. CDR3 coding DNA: TGTGCCAGCAGCATAACAGGGTCCGGTCAGCCCCAGCATTTT. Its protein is CASSITGSGQPQHF.

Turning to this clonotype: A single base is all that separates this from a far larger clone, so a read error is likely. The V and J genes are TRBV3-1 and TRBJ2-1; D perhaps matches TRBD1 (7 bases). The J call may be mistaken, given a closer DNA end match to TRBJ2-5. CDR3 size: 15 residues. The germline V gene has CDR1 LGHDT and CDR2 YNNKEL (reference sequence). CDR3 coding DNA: TGTGCCGGCAGTCCTTACGACAGGGAGGAAGAGACCCAGTACTTC. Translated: CAGSPYDREEETQYF.

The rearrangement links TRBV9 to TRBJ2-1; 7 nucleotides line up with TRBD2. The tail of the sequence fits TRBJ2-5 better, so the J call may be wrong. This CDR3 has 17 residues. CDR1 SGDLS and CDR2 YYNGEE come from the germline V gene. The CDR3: CASSAPRLAGDQETQYF. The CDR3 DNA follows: TGTGCCAGCAGCGCTCCTCGACTAGCTGGAGACCAAGAGACCCAGTACTTC.

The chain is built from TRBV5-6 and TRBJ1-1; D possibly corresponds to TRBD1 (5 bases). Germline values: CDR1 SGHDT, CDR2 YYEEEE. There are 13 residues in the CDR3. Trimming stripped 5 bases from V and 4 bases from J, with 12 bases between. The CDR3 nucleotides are TGTGCCAGCAGATATGGGGGGGGCACTGAAGCTTTCTTT. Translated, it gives CASRYGGGTEAFF.

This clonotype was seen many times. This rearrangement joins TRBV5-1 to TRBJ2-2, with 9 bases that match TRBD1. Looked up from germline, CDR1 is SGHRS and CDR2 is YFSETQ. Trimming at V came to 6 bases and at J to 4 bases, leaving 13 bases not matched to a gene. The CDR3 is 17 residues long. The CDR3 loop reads CASIAPGQGPFTGELFF. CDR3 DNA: TGCGCCAGCATCGCTCCGGGACAGGGCCCCTTCACCGGGGAGCTGTTTTTT.

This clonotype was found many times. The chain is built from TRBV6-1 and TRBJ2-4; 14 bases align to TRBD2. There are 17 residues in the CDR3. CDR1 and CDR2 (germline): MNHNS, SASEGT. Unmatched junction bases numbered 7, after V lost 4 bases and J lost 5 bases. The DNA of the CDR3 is TGTGCCAGCAGTGTCCCCCGGGGACTAGCGGGAGAAAACATTCAGTACTTC. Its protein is CASSVPRGLAGENIQYF.

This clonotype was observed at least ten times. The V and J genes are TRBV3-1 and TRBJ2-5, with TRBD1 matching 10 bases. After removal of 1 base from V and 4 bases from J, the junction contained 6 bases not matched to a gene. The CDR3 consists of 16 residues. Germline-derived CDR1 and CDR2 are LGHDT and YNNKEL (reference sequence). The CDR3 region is CASSQVSGQGVETQYF. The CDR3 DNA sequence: TGTGCCAGCAGCCAAGTTTCCGGACAGGGGGTAGAGACCCAGTACTTC.

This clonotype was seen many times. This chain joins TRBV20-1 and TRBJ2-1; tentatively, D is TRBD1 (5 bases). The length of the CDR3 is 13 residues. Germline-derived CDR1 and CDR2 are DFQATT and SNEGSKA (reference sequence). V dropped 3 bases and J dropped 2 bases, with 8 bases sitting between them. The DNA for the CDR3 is TGCAGTGCTAGGGAGACAGCCTACAATGAGCAGTTCTTC. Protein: CSARETAYNEQFF.

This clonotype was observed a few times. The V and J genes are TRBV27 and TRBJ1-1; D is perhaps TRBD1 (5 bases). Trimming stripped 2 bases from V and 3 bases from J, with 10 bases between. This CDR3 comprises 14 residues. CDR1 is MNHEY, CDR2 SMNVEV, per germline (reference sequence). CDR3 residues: CASSLSRGDTEAFF. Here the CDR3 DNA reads TGTGCCAGCAGTTTAAGTAGGGGAGACACTGAAGCTTTCTTT.

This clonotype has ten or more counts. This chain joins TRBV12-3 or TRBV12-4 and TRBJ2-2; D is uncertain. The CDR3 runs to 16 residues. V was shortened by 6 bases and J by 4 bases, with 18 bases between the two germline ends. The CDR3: CASSSHGRSRTGELFF. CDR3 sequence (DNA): TGTGCCAGCAGCTCGCATGGACGGTCGCGCACCGGGGAGCTGTTTTTT.

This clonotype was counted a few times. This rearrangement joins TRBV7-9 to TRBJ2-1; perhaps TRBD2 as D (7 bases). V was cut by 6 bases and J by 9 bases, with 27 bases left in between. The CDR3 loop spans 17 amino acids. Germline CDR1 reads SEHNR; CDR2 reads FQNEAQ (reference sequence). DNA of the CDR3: TGTGCCAGCAGGGACCCGGGCCCTGGGGGGGCTCAAGCTGAGCAGTTCTTC. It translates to CASRDPGPGGAQAEQFF.

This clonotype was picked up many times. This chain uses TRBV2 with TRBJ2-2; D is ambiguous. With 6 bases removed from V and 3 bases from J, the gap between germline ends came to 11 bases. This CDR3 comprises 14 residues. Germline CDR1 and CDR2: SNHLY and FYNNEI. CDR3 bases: TGTGCCAGCAGCCAAGGGTCCTACACCGGGGAGCTGTTTTTT. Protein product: CASSQGSYTGELFF.

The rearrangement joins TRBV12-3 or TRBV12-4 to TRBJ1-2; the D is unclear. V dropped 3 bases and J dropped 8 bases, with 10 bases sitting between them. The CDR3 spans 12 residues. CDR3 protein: CASSLRGGGYTF. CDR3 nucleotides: TGTGCCAGCAGTTTGAGAGGCGGAGGCTACACCTTC.